One TCR beta chain is described in this entry. This record belongs to a study of blood T cell repertoires in COVID-19. TCRdb's copy holds only in-frame clones and misses some; the assay was immunoSEQ multiplex PCR. The repertoire holds over 300,000 clones, more than 80% seen once, with 5% to 7.5% in the top ten. J lost 5 bases, V lost 5 bases, and 9 bases had no gene match. This CDR3 spans 16 amino acids. Germline lookup yields CDR1 SGHAT and CDR2 FQNNGV. The clonotype comes from a young man who had recovered from COVID-19. Source material: peripheral blood. The chain links TRBV11-2 to TRBJ2-5, with 12 bases identical to TRBD2. Here the CDR3 DNA reads TGTGCCAGCAGCCCCCGACTAGCGGGGGCGTACGAGACCCAGTACTTC. It yields the protein CASSPRLAGAYETQYF.